This T cell receptor (beta chain) appears in the sequencing data of a study of T cells after posttransplantation cyclophosphamide. The naive gate required viable CD3+CD4+ or CD3+CD8+ cells with CCR7+CD45RA+CD45RO-CD95-CD27+CD28+ phenotype. The CDR3 totals 16 residues. CDR1 and CDR2 (germline): SGHVS, FQNEAQ. Trimming removed 5 bases at V and 2 bases at J, with 15 bases between. Findings of the study overall: Tissue-infiltrating T cells from skin or gut overlapped little with blood T cells. After PTCy, TRB diversity resembled that of CNI/methotrexate controls. Donor CD8+ memory clones often dominated recipient blood repertoires at later times.

Comment on this clone: What it binds is not known. Different DNA sequences within this sample yield the same CDR3.

Libraries were prepared by immunoSEQ multiplex PCR; TCRdb keeps only in-frame clonotypes and omits some of them. Of some 12,000 clones listed, about 95% are singletons. Sequenced input: naive CD8+ T cells sorted from PBMCs. The receptor's source is a man aged 25-45 years in good health and a related stem cell transplant donor. This rearrangement joins TRBV7-8 to TRBJ1-4, with D unresolved. The CDR3 DNA follows: TGTGCCAGCAGCGGTGGGAGGCTGAGTACTAATGAAAAACTGTTTTTT. As protein: CASSGGRLSTNEKLFF.